A selection of T cell receptor beta chains follows, all from one sample in a study of identical twins. TCRdb ran MiXCR on the 5' RACE reads and lists one entry per CDR3 protein. The sample has some 760,000 distinct CDR3 sequences; 15% to 20% are singletons. The data were also submitted as part of a second study, on T cells expressing NK-cell markers.

The sequenced sample consisted of PBMCs. The receptors come from a young woman in good health. CDR3s include the opening cysteine and the closing phenylalanine or tryptophan. Each record gives: clone size, D gene, J gene, V gene, CDR3 DNA, CDR3 protein. A D gene is named only where the DNA matches it firmly. Not all rows give a size; the values are once, few, many and, for expanded clones, a class.

size: -
D: TRBD1
J: TRBJ1-2
V: TRBV12-3/TRBV12-4
DNA: TGTGCCAGCCGCTACTCGACAGGGCTAGGAGGCTACACCTTC
CDR3: CASRYSTGLGGYTF

size: -
D: TRBD1
J: TRBJ2-6
V: TRBV7-2
DNA: TGTGCCAGCAGCTTAGCGTGGGGACAGGGAGGCACTGGGGCCAACGTCCTGACTTTC
CDR3: CASSLAWGQGGTGANVLTF

size: -
D: TRBD1
J: TRBJ2-1
V: TRBV6-1
DNA: TGTGCCAGCAGTCTCGTGGGACAGGGTAACAATGAGCAGTTCTTC
CDR3: CASSLVGQGNNEQFF

size: -
D: -
J: TRBJ2-1
V: TRBV15
DNA: TGTGCCACCAGCAGAGAACGATCACGGTACAATGAGCAGTTCTTC
CDR3: CATSRERSRYNEQFF

size: few
D: -
J: TRBJ2-7
V: TRBV27
DNA: TGTGCCAGCAGTTTATCTCGGGGGAAGCACGAGCAGTACTTC
CDR3: CASSLSRGKHEQYF

size: few
D: -
J: TRBJ2-5
V: TRBV12-3/TRBV12-4
DNA: TGTGCCAGCAGTCTTCATGGGACCCAGTACTTC
CDR3: CASSLHGTQYF

size: few
D: TRBD2
J: TRBJ2-2
V: TRBV12-3/TRBV12-4
DNA: TGTGCCAGCAGTCCTATAGCGGGATGGTTTGTCGGGGAGCTGTTTTTT
CDR3: CASSPIAGWFVGELFF

size: -
D: -
J: TRBJ2-5
V: TRBV10-3
DNA: TGTGCCATCAGTGATAGGGGGGGGGAAGAGACCCAGTACTTC
CDR3: CAISDRGGEETQYF

size: few
D: -
J: TRBJ2-7
V: TRBV9
DNA: TGTGCCAGCAGCGTAGGCGGCACTGGGGTCTACGAGCAGTACTTC
CDR3: CASSVGGTGVYEQYF

size: -
D: -
J: TRBJ2-2
V: TRBV7-2
DNA: TGTGCCAGCAGCTCCGGTGGGGGGAGGACCGGGGAGCTGTTTTTT
CDR3: CASSSGGGRTGELFF

size: once
D: -
J: TRBJ2-7
V: TRBV29-1
DNA: TGCAGCGTTGAAGGAAACCGATACGAGCAGTACTTC
CDR3: CSVEGNRYEQYF

size: many
D: -
J: TRBJ1-5
V: TRBV5-5
DNA: TGTGCCAGCAGCTCTCGACAGGAAATCTATCAGCCCCAGCATTTT
CDR3: CASSSRQEIYQPQHF

size: few
D: -
J: TRBJ1-2
V: TRBV11-2
DNA: TGTGCCAGCACCCCCGGGGGGACTAGCTATGGCTACACCTTC
CDR3: CASTPGGTSYGYTF

size: -
D: -
J: TRBJ2-1
V: TRBV18
DNA: TGTGCCAGCTCCCCGCGGGGACAAGGGGAGCAGTTCTTC
CDR3: CASSPRGQGEQFF

size: -
D: -
J: TRBJ2-7
V: TRBV7-9
DNA: TGTGCCAGCAGCTTACACAGGGAAAGCGAGCAGTACTTC
CDR3: CASSLHRESEQYF

size: many
D: TRBD1
J: TRBJ2-5
V: TRBV20-1
DNA: TGCAGTGCGCCCGACAGGGGGCAAGAGACCCAGTACTTC
CDR3: CSAPDRGQETQYF

size: few
D: TRBD2
J: TRBJ2-3
V: TRBV4-3
DNA: TGCGCCAGCAGCCGGACCTTTCCTAGCGGGAGCACAGATACGCAGTATTTT
CDR3: CASSRTFPSGSTDTQYF

size: few
D: TRBD2
J: TRBJ2-7
V: TRBV12-3/TRBV12-4
DNA: TGTGCCAGCACCGCGACTAGCGGTTTCGACGAGCAGTACTTC
CDR3: CASTATSGFDEQYF

size: -
D: TRBD1
J: TRBJ2-7
V: TRBV20-1
DNA: TGCAGTGCTAAGGACAGGGGGCGCCCCGGCTACGAGCAGTACTTC
CDR3: CSAKDRGRPGYEQYF

size: few
D: TRBD1
J: TRBJ1-2
V: TRBV20-1
DNA: TGCAGTGCTAGTTTCAGGGGGCGAACGGGCTACACCTTC
CDR3: CSASFRGRTGYTF

size: few
D: TRBD2
J: TRBJ2-5
V: TRBV4-3
DNA: TGCGCCAGCAGCCAAACTGGGACTACAGTTCAAGAGACCCAGTACTTC
CDR3: CASSQTGTTVQETQYF

size: few
D: -
J: TRBJ2-3
V: TRBV15
DNA: TGTGCCACCAGCAGAGATCCGGGGGACAGACAGTATTTT
CDR3: CATSRDPGDRQYF

size: -
D: -
J: TRBJ1-3
V: TRBV5-6
DNA: TGTGCCAGCAGCTTGGTGCCGATTACTGGAAACACCATATATTTT
CDR3: CASSLVPITGNTIYF

size: -
D: -
J: TRBJ2-1
V: TRBV29-1
DNA: TGCAGCGTTGTCGGGGGACCCAGCTCCTACAATGAGCAGTTCTTC
CDR3: CSVVGGPSSYNEQFF